The clone carrying this T cell receptor (beta chain) came up once. No antigen is known for it. Second doses were pooled across both intervals (about 4 or about 12 weeks). The sample is drawn from a study of T cell responses to AZD1222 COVID-19 vaccine. V gave up 1 base and J gave up 5 bases, with 15 bases separating them. This CDR3 is built from 15 residues. Germline-derived CDR1 and CDR2 are SGHVS and FQNEAQ. Study-wide results and caveats: Unmutated regions of variants are reportedly targeted by nearly half of spike-specific TCRs. Without day 14 samples, only post-peak T cell repertoires were studied.

Here immunoSEQ multiplex PCR was the method, and the copy in TCRdb shows in-frame clones only, minus some. The repertoire holds tens of thousands of clones, with just over 85% as singletons. The specimen was peripheral blood, collected 28 days after the second AZD1222 dose. The receptor's source is an adult who received the AZD1222 COVID-19 vaccine. The V call is TRBV7-8, the J call TRBJ2-7; a weak D match, TRBD1 (5 bases). As DNA, the CDR3 is TGTGCCAGCAGCTTAGTTTTTCCAGGGTACAACGAGCAGTACTTC. Amino acid sequence: CASSLVFPGYNEQYF.